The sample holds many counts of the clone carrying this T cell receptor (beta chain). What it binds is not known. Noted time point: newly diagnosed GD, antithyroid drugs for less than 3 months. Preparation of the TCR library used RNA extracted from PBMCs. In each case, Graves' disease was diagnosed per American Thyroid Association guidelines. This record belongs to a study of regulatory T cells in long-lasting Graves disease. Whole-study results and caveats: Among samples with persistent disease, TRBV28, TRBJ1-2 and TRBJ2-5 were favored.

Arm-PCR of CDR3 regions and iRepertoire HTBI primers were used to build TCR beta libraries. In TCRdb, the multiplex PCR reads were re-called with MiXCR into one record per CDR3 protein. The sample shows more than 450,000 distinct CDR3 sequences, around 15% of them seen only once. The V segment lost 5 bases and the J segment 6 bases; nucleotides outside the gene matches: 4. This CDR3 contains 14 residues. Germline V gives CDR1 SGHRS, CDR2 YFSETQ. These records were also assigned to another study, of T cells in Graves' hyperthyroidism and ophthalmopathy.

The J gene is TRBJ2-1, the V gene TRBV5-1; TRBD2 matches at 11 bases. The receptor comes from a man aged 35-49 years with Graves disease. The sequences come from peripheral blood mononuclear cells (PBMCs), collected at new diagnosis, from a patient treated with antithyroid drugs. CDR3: CASRGTSGLNEQFF. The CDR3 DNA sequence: TGCGCCAGCAGGGGGACTAGCGGCCTCAATGAGCAGTTCTTC.